This T cell receptor beta chain was obtained from a study of CXCR3-negative and CXCR3-positive naive CD8 T cells. Across the whole study: Total TRB output reached 130 million to 150 million reads, about 1.5 +/- 0.3 million per library. Study-wide results and limits: When CXCR3-positive naive cells were set against CXCR3-negative naive cells, the former had more hydrophobic TRB CDR3s. CXCR3-negative and CXCR3-positive naive cells shared comparable TRBV-TRBJ usage, but memory cells did not. Comparably high diversity was seen in both naive subsets, and much lower diversity in memory CD8+ cells.

Per germline, CDR1 LNHDA and CDR2 SQIVND (reference sequence). CDR3 length equals 15 residues. For this clonotype: The antigen is unknown.

Libraries were UMI-labeled 5' RACE TRB cDNA. With the 5' RACE reads reprocessed, TCRdb shows one record per CDR3 protein and no DNA. Its listing shows tens of thousands of distinct CDR3 sequences. This receptor was identified in a human donor in good health. Some clones in this sample may be carry-over from other donors' samples. The rearrangement links TRBV19 to TRBJ1-5; TCRdb selects TRBD1, and the lack of DNA leaves this call unchecked. Sequenced material: naive CXCR3+ CD8+ T cells from blood. Documented subset: CD45RO-CCR7+CD27+CD95- naive CD8+ T cells expressing CXCR3 (TNR3+). CDR3 region: CASSPGGWSNQPQHF. The complete variable domain, with remaining parts taken from reference TRBV19 and TRBJ1-5, reads DGGITQSPKYLFRKEGQNVTLSCEQNLNHDAMYWYRQDPGQGLRLIYYSQIVNDFQKGDIAEGYSVSREKKESFPLTVTSAQKNPTAFYLCASSPGGWSNQPQHFGDGTRLSIL.